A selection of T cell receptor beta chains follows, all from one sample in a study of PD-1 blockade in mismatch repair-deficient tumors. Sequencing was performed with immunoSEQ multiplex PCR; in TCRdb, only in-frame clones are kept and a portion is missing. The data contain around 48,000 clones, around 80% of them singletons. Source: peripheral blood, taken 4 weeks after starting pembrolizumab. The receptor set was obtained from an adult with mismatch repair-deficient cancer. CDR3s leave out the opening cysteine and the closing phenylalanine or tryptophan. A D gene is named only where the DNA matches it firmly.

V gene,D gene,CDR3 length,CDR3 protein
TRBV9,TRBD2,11,ASSPGTSGTGY
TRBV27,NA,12,ASREGGSSYEQY
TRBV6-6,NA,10,ASSPGPYEQY
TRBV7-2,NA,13,ASSLTRTRSYEQY
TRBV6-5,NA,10,ASTNGGGGYT
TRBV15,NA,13,ATSRDRSGANVLT
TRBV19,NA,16,ASAATVTIGNSNQPQH
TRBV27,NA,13,ASSGDYRLSYEQY
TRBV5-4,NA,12,ASSPDVGAYEQY
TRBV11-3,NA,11,ASAGSSYNEQF
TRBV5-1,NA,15,ASSLGRGTATNEKLF
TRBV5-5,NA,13,ASSTRPGQPNIQY
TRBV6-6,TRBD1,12,ASSYDRVSYGYT
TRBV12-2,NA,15,ASRLGRGKRERNEQF
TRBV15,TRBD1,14,ATSRGTGGFNQPQH
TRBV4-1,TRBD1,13,ASSQGWDSTYEQY
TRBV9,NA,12,ASSVGTSYQPQH
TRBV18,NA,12,ASSPMGSVREQF
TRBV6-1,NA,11,ASPGQMNTEAF
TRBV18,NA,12,ASSPPALLDTIY
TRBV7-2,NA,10,ASSLSNQPQH
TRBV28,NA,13,ASSLDAGASYEQY
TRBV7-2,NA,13,ASTPTNLFWETQY
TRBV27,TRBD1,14,ASSPYRDRGSGELF
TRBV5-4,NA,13,ASSLSADVNEKLF
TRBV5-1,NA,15,ASSSSTQDSVLYGQF
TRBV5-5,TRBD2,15,ASSLGLAGGPGYEQY
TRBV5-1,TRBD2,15,ASSLVGLAGGQETQY
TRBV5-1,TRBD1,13,ASSLAGQGLYEQY
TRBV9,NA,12,ASSVAGLSTGYT
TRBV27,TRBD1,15,ASSKKRTGGRPNEQF
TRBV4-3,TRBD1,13,ASSQAGQGKDEQY
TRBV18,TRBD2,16,ASSPPTGLAGGSYEQY
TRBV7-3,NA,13,ASSLSAANNNEQF
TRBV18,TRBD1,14,ASSPEVGTGDYEQY
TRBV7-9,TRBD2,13,ASSLGGTKTGELF
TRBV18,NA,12,ASSISTNTGELF
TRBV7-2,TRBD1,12,ASSFPGQRYGYT
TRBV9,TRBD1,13,ASSVDEGATYEQY
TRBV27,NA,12,ASSFQQNTGELF
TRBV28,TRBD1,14,ASSPPGGRGFTEAF
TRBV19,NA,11,ASSARRGDTQY
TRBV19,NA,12,ASRSFGTDYGYT
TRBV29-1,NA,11,SVGGGGGETQY
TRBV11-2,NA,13,ASSLVAAGNYGYT
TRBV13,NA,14,ASSPPGGTRVNEQF
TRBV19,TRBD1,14,ASSIGTGATNEKLF
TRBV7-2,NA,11,ASSPPSSYEQY
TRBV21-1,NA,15,ASSKVGLRGRDHEQF
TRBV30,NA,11,AWSSGGPGELF
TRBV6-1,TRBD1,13,ASSEDRGRNQPQH